This T cell receptor (beta chain) was sequenced in a study of PD-1 blockade in classical Hodgkin lymphoma. Overall study results and limits: Relative to healthy donors, newly diagnosed patients reportedly had lower baseline TCR diversity, which was reported as lower still in relapsed/refractory patients.

This CDR3 is 13 amino acids long. From germline, CDR1 is SNHLY and CDR2 FYNNEI. Trimming pared 0 bases from V and 5 bases from J, leaving 7 bases between. As concerns this clone: Antigen specificity is unknown.

There was relapse after autologous stem cell transplantation in every patient, and there was variation in brentuximab vedotin exposure. Best overall response was complete response, partial response or progressive disease in these relapsed/refractory classical Hodgkin lymphoma patients. Produced via immunoSEQ multiplex PCR; TCRdb's table is partial and in-frame only. This table has 50,000 to 65,000 clones, 75% to 95% appearing once. The material sequenced was peripheral blood mononuclear cells (PBMCs), taken before the second cycle of nivolumab. J is TRBJ2-5 and V is TRBV2; TRBD2 might be the D (5 bases). The receptor's source is a human donor with classical Hodgkin lymphoma. This chain's CDR3 is CASSEATTETQYF. CDR3 DNA sequence: TGTGCCAGCAGTGAAGCGACTACGGAGACCCAGTACTTC.